This paragraph reports one T cell receptor beta chain. The data are from a study of blood T cell repertoires in COVID-19. Whole-study context: Nucleic acid was either cDNA or gDNA, and it came from T cells, B-cell-depleted T cells, or PBMCs.

The assay was immunoSEQ multiplex PCR, and TCRdb's table has in-frame clones only and misses some. The table has 150,000 to 200,000 clones, about 93% seen once; the top ten hold roughly 4.8%. CDR1 and CDR2 from the germline V gene are SNHLY and FYNNEI. This CDR3 region has 15 residues. V was pared by 4 bases and J by 5 bases, with 6 bases of the junction left unmatched. Source material: peripheral blood. The chain couples TRBV2 to TRBJ2-2; 8 bases align to TRBD1. This receptor was identified in a woman in her forties or fifties with acute or convalescent COVID-19. CDR3 nucleotide sequence: TGTGCCAGCAGTGCAAGGACAGGGAGGACCGGGGAGCTGTTTTTT. Translating it yields CASSARTGRTGELFF.